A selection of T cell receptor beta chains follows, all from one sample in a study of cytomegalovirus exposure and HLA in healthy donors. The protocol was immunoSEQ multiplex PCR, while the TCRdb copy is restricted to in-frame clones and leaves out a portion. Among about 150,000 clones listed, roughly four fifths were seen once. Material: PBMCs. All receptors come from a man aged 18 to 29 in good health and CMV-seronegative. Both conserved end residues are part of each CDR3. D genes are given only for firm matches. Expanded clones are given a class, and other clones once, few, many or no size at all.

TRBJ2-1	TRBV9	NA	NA	CASRDRFDEQFF	TGTGCCAGCAGAGACAGGTTCGATGAGCAGTTCTTC
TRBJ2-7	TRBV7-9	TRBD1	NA	CASSLTQGANEQYF	TGTGCCAGCAGCTTAACCCAGGGGGCCAACGAGCAGTACTTC
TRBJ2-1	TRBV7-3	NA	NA	CASSLNSDEQFF	TGTGCCAGCAGCTTAAATTCGGATGAGCAGTTCTTC
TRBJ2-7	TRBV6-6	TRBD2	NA	CASRPSGRAFYEQYF	TGTGCCAGCAGACCGAGCGGGAGGGCCTTCTACGAGCAGTACTTC
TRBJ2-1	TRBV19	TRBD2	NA	CASSPPGLEYEQFF	TGTGCCAGTAGTCCCCCGGGACTAGAATATGAGCAGTTCTTC
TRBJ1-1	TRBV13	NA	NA	CASSFGRAEAFF	TGTGCCAGCAGCTTTGGCAGGGCAGAAGCTTTCTTT
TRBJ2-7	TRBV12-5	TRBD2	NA	CASSGVAGLSVQYF	TGTGCTAGTTCTGGGGTAGCGGGGCTCTCCGTGCAGTACTTC
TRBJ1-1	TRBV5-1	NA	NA	CASSAGGTEAFF	TGCGCCAGCAGCGCGGGGGGTACTGAAGCTTTCTTT
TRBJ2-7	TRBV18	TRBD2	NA	CASSPRLAGDHEQYF	TGTGCCAGCTCACCACGGTTAGCGGGAGACCACGAGCAGTACTTC
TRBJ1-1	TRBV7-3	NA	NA	CASSPLGGNTEAFF	TGTGCCAGCAGCCCGTTGGGGGGGAACACTGAAGCTTTCTTT
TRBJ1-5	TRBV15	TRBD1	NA	CATSGDRGSNQPQHF	TGTGCCACCAGCGGTGACAGGGGTTCTAATCAGCCCCAGCATTTT
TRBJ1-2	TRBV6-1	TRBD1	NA	CASSEDGTGDLGGYTF	TGTGCCAGCAGTGAAGACGGGACAGGGGATCTTGGGGGCTACACCTTC
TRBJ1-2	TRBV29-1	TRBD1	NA	CSVTGAGGYTF	TGCAGCGTAACAGGGGCCGGGGGCTACACCTTC
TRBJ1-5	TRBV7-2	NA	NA	CASSLDSAQPQHF	TGTGCCAGCAGCTTAGATAGTGCTCAGCCCCAGCATTTT
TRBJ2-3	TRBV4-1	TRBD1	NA	CASSTNAGTVNTDTQYF	TGCGCCAGCAGTACGAACGCCGGGACAGTAAACACAGATACGCAGTATTTT
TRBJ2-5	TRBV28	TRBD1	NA	CASSLKRDRGLQETQYF	TGTGCCAGCAGTTTAAAGCGGGACAGGGGGCTGCAAGAGACCCAGTACTTC
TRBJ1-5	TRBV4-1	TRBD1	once	CASSQPRQGDQQPQHF	TGCGCCAGCAGCCAACCAAGACAGGGTGATCAACAGCCCCAGCATTTT
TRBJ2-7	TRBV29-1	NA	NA	CSVARAGSAAEQYF	TGCAGCGTTGCGAGAGCGGGTTCAGCTGCCGAGCAGTACTTC
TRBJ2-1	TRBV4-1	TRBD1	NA	CASSQLGDRKGQFF	TGCGCCAGCAGCCAATTAGGGGACAGAAAGGGGCAGTTCTTC
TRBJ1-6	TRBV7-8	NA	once	CASSRQNSPLHF	TGTGCCAGCAGCCGACAGAATTCACCCCTCCACTTT
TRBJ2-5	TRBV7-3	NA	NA	CASSPRGQETQYF	TGTGCCAGCAGCCCCCGAGGGCAAGAGACCCAGTACTTC
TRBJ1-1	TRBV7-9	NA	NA	CASSLDTEAFF	TGTGCCAGCAGCCTCGACACTGAAGCTTTCTTT
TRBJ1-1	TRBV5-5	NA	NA	CASSFQPNTAGVKAFF	TGTGCCAGCAGCTTCCAGCCAAACACGGCAGGGGTAAAAGCTTTCTTT
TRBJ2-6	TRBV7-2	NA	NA	CASSLTGGANVLTF	TGTGCCAGCAGCTTAACCGGTGGGGCCAACGTCCTGACTTTC
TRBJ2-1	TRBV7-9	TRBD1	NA	CASSLGWTGENNEQFF	TGTGCCAGCAGCTTAGGGTGGACAGGGGAGAACAATGAGCAGTTCTTC
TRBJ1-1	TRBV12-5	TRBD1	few	CASGPRTGPEAFF	TGTGCTAGTGGTCCCCGGACAGGCCCCGAAGCTTTCTTT
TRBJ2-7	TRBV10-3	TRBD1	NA	CAIRMDRGFSYEQYF	TGTGCCATCAGGATGGACAGGGGTTTTTCCTACGAGCAGTACTTC
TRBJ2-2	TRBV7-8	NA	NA	CASSLWTGELFF	TGTGCCAGCAGCTTATGGACAGGGGAGCTGTTTTTT
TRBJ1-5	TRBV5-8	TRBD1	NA	CANSLVGRTGPKKPQHF	TGTGCCAACAGCTTGGTTGGCAGGACAGGGCCAAAGAAGCCCCAGCATTTT
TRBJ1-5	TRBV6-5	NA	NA	CASSQGILSNQPQHF	TGTGCCAGCAGTCAGGGAATACTTAGCAATCAGCCCCAGCATTTT
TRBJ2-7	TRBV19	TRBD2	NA	CASSWGLRTYEQYF	TGTGCCAGTAGTTGGGGACTACGGACCTACGAGCAGTACTTC
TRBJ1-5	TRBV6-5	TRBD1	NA	CASRPDRGGNQPQHF	TGTGCCAGCAGACCAGACAGGGGCGGTAATCAGCCCCAGCATTTT
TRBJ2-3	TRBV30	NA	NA	CAWSRSHSDTQYF	TGTGCCTGGAGTCGTAGCCACTCAGATACGCAGTATTTT
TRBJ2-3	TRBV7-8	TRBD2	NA	CASSLAGGAEDTQYF	TGTGCCAGCAGCTTAGCCGGGGGGGCCGAAGATACGCAGTATTTT
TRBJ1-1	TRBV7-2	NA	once	CASRGTDRDTEAFF	TGTGCCAGCAGAGGGACGGACAGAGACACTGAAGCTTTCTTT
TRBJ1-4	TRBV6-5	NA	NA	CASSYSTGSGEKLFF	TGTGCCAGCAGTTACAGCACGGGATCCGGTGAAAAACTGTTTTTT
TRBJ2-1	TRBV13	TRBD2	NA	CASSLGVAGWNEQFF	TGTGCCAGCAGCTTAGGCGTAGCGGGATGGAATGAGCAGTTCTTC
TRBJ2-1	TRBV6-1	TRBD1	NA	CASNRGTPSEQFF	TGTGCCAGCAACAGGGGGACCCCTAGCGAGCAGTTCTTC
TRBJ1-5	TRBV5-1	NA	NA	CASRSGPQEPQHF	TGCGCCAGCAGATCAGGGCCTCAGGAGCCCCAGCATTTT
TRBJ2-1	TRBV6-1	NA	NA	CASSEPRGGSYNEQFF	TGTGCCAGCAGTGAACCCAGGGGCGGCTCCTACAATGAGCAGTTCTTC
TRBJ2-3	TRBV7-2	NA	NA	CASTGGEDTQYF	TGTGCCAGCACCGGGGGAGAAGATACGCAGTATTTT
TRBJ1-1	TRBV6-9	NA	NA	CASSYLGESTEAFF	TGTGCCAGCAGTTATTTGGGAGAGAGCACTGAAGCTTTCTTT
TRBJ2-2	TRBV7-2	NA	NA	CASSQGTVRNTGELFF	TGTGCCAGCAGCCAAGGGACTGTGAGGAACACCGGGGAGCTGTTTTTT
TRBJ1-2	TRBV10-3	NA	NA	CAISEQGNYGYTF	TGTGCCATCAGTGAACAGGGAAACTATGGCTACACCTTC
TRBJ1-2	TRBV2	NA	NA	CASTLDGLNYGYTF	TGTGCCAGCACCCTGGACGGACTGAACTATGGCTACACCTTC
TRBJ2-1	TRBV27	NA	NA	CASSLSPLPYNEQFF	TGTGCCAGCAGTTTGAGCCCACTACCCTACAATGAGCAGTTCTTC
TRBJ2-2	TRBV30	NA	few	CAWSVPTGPPGELFF	TGTGCCTGGAGTGTACCGACAGGTCCCCCCGGGGAGCTGTTTTTT
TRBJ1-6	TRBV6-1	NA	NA	CASRGLLNSPLHF	TGTGCCAGCAGAGGACTGCTGAATTCACCCCTCCACTTT
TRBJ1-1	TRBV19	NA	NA	CATYSVDRPNTEAFF	TGTGCCACCTATTCGGTGGACAGACCGAACACTGAAGCTTTCTTT
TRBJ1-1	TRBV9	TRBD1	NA	CASSLQGDQREAFF	TGTGCCAGCAGCTTACAGGGGGACCAACGCGAAGCTTTCTTT
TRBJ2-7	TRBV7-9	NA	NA	CASSSPAGEQYF	TGTGCCAGCAGCTCCCCTGCGGGTGAGCAGTACTTC
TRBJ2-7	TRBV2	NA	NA	CASRGSVSYEQYF	TGTGCCAGCAGGGGTAGCGTTTCCTACGAGCAGTACTTC
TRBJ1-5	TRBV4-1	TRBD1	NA	CASSQPTGANNQPQHF	TGCGCCAGCAGCCAGCCGACAGGGGCCAACAATCAGCCCCAGCATTTT
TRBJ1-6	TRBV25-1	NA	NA	CASRSSYNSPLHF	TGTGCCAGCAGGAGCTCCTATAATTCACCCCTCCACTTT
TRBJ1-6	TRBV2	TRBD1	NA	CASRLRPWTGGGSPLHF	TGTGCCAGCAGACTCAGACCTTGGACAGGTGGTGGGTCACCCCTCCACTTT
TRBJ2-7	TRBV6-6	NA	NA	CASSYYETRSSYEQYF	TGTGCCAGCAGTTACTATGAGACTAGGAGCTCCTACGAGCAGTACTTC
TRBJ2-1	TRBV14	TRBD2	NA	CASSQVAGGRLGEQFF	TGTGCCAGCAGCCAAGTTGCGGGAGGGCGCCTGGGTGAGCAGTTCTTC
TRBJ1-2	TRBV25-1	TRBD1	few	CASSDRDRWEDGYTF	TGTGCCAGCAGTGACCGGGACAGGTGGGAAGATGGCTACACCTTC
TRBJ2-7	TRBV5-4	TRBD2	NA	CASSLPTGTRGYEQYF	TGTGCCAGCAGCTTGCCGACCGGGACTAGAGGGTACGAGCAGTACTTC